This T cell receptor (beta chain) was sequenced during a study of blood T cell repertoires in COVID-19. Clones were sequenced by immunoSEQ multiplex PCR, and TCRdb holds only the in-frame ones, with some missing. The sample has approximately 240,000 clones; approximately 86% are singletons. The material sequenced was peripheral blood. This TCR derives from a woman of 80 years or more with active or convalescent COVID-19.

The CDR3 region has the DNA TGCAGCGTACGGACTAGCGGGGGCACAGATACGCAGTATTTT. It specifies CSVRTSGGTDTQYF. The chain combines TRBV29-1 with TRBJ2-3; the match to TRBD2 covers 12 bases. This CDR3 has 14 residues. The trim removed 6 bases at V and 1 base at J, leaving 2 bases unmatched. Germline V gene data show CDR1 as SQVTM and CDR2 as ANQGSEA.